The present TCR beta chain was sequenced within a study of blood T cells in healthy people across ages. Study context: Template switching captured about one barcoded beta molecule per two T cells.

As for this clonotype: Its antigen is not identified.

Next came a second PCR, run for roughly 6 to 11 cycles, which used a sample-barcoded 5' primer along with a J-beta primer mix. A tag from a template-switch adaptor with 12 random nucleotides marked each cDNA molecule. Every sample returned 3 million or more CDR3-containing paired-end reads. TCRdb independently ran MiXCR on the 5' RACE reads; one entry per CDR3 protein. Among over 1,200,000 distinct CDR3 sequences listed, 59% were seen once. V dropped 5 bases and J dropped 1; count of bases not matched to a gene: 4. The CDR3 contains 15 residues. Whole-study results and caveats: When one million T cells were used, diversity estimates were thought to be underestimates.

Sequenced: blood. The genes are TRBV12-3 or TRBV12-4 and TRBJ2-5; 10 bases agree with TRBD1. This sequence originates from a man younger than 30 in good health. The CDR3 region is CASSTDRGPQETQYF. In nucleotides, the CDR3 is TGTGCCAGCAGTACTGACAGGGGGCCCCAAGAGACCCAGTACTTC.